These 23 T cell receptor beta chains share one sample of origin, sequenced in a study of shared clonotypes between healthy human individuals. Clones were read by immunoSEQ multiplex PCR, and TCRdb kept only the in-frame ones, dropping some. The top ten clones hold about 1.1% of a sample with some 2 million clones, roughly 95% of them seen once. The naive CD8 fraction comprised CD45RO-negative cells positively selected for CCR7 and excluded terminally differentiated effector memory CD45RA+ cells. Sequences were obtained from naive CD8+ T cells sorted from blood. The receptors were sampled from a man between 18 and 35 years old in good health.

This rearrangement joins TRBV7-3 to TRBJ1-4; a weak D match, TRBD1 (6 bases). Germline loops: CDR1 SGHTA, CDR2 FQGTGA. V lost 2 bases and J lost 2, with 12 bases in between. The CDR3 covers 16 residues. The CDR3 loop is CASSLSGAGTNEKLFF. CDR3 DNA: TGTGCCAGCAGCTTATCGGGGGCAGGCACTAATGAAAAACTGTTTTTT. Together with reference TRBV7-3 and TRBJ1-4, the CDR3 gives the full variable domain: GAGVSQTPSNKVTEKGKYVELRCDPISGHTALYWYRQSLGQGPEFLIYFQGTGAADDSGLPNDRFFAVRPEGSVSTLKIQRTERGDSAVYLCASSLSGAGTNEKLFFGSGTQLSVL.

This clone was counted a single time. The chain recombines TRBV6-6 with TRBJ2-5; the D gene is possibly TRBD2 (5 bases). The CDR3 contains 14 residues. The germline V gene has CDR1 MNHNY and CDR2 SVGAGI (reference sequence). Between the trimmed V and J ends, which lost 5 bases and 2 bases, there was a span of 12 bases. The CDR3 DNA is TGTGCCAGCAGTACCCCGGGATTTCAAGAGACCCAGTACTTC. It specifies CASSTPGFQETQYF.

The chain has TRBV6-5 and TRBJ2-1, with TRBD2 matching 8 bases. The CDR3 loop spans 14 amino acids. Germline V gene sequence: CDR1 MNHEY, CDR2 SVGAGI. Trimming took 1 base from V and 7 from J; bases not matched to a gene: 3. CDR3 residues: CASSYFASGNEQFF. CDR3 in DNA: TGTGCCAGCAGTTACTTCGCTAGCGGGAATGAGCAGTTCTTC.

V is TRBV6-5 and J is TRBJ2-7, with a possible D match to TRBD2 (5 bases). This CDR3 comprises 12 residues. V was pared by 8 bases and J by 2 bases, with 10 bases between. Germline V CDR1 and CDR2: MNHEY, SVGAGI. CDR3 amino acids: CASHTGTYEQYF. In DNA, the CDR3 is TGTGCCAGCCACACCGGGACCTACGAGCAGTACTTC.

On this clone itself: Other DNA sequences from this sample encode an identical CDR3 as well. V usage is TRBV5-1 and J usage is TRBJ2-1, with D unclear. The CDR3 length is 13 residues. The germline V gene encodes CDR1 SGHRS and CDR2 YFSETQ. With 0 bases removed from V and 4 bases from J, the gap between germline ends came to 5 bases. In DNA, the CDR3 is TGCGCCAGCAGCTTGGTAGATTACAATGAGCAGTTCTTC. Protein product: CASSLVDYNEQFF.

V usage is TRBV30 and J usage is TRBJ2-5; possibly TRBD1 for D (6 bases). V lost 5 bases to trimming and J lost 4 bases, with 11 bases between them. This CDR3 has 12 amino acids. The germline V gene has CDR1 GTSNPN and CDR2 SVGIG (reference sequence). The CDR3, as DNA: TGTGCCTGGGGGGAAGGGGGAGAGACCCAGTACTTC. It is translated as CAWGEGGETQYF.

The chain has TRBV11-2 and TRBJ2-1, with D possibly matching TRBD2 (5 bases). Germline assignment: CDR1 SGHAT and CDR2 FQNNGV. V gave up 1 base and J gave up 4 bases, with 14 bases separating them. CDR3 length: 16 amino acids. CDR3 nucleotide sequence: TGTGCCAGCAGCTTAGTGGTCGGGGTGTCTTACAATGAGCAGTTCTTC. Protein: CASSLVVGVSYNEQFF.

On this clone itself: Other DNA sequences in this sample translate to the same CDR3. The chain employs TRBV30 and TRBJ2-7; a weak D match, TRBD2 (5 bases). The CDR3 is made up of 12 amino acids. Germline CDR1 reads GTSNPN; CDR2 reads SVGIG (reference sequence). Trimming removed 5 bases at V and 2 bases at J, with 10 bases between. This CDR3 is CAWAGLAYEQYF. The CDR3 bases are TGTGCCTGGGCCGGACTTGCCTACGAGCAGTACTTC.

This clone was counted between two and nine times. The CDR3 sequence: CASSEFDGENYEQYF. CDR3 coding DNA: TGTGCCAGCAGTGAGTTTGACGGGGAAAACTACGAGCAGTACTTC. The V call is TRBV2, the J call TRBJ2-7; possibly TRBD2 for D (5 bases). CDR3 length: 15 residues. V was pared by 3 bases and J by 3 bases, with 15 bases between. Germline V lookup: CDR1 SNHLY, CDR2 FYNNEI.

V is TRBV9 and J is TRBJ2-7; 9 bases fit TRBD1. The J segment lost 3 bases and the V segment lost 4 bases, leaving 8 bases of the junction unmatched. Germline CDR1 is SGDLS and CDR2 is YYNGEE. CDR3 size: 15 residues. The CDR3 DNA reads TGTGCCAGCAGCCCAGGGGGGACAGGGATCTACGAGCAGTACTTC. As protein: CASSPGGTGIYEQYF.

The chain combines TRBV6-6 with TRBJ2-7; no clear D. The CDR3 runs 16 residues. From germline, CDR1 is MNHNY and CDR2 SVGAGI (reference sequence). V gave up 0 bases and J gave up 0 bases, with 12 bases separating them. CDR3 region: CASSYSSAAPSYEQYF. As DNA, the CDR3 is TGTGCCAGCAGTTACTCGTCCGCCGCGCCCTCCTACGAGCAGTACTTC.

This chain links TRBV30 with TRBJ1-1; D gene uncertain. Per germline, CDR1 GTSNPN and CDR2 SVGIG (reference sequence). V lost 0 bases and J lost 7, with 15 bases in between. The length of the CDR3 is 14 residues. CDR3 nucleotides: TGTGCCTGGAGTGTATTAAACACAGCCGTTGAAGCTTTCTTT. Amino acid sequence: CAWSVLNTAVEAFF.

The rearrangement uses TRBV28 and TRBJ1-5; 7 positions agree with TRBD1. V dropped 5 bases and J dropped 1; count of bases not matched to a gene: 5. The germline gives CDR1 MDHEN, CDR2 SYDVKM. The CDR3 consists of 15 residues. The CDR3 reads CASSATGPSNQPQHF. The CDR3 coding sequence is TGTGCCAGCAGTGCGACAGGGCCCAGCAATCAGCCCCAGCATTTT.

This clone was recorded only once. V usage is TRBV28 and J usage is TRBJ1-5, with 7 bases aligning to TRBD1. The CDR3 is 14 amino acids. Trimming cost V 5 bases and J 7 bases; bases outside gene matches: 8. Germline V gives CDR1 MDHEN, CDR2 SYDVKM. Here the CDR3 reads CASSPGQLGQPQHF. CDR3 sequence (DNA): TGTGCCAGCAGTCCGGGACAGTTAGGACAGCCCCAGCATTTT.

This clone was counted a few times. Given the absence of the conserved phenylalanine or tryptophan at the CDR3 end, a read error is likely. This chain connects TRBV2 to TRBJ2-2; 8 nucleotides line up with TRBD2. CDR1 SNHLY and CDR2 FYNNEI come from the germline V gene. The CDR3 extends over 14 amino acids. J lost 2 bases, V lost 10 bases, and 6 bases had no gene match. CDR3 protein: CATGTSFNTGELFL. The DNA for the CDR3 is TGTGCCACCGGGACTAGTTTTAACACCGGGGAGCTGTTTCTT.

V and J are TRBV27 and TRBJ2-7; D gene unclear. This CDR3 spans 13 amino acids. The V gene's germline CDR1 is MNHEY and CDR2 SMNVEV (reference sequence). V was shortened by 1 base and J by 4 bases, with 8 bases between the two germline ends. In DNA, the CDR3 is TGTGCCAGCAGTTTATTTGGGGTTTACGAGCAGTACTTC. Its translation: CASSLFGVYEQYF.

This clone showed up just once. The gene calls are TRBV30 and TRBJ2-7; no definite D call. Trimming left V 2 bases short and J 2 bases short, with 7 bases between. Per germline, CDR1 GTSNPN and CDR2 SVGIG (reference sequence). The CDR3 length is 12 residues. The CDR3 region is CAWSSPPYEQYF. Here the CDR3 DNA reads TGTGCCTGGAGTAGCCCCCCCTACGAGCAGTACTTC. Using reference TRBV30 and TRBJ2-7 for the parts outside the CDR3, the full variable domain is SQTIHQWPATLVQPVGSPLSLECTVEGTSNPNLYWYRQAAGRGLQLLFYSVGIGQISSEVPQNLSASRPQDRQFILSSKKLLLSDSGFYLCAWSSPPYEQYFGPGTRLTVT.

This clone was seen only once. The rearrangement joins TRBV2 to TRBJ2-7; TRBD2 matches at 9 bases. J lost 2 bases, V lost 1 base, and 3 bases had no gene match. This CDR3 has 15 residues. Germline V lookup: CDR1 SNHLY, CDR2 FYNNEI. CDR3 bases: TGTGCCAGCAGTGAAGTTGGCGGGGGGGCCTACGAGCAGTACTTC. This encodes CASSEVGGGAYEQYF.

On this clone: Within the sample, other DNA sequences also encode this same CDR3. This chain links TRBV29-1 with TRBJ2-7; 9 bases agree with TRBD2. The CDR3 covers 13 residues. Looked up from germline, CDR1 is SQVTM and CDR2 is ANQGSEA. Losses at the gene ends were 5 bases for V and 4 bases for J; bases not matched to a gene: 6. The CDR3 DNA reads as TGCAGCGTTCTGACTAGCGGCCCTTACGAGCAGTACTTC. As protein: CSVLTSGPYEQYF.

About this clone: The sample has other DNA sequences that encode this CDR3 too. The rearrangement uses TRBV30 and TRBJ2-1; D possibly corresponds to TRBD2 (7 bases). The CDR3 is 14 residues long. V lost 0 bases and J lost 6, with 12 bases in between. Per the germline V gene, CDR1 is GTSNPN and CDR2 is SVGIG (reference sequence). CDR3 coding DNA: TGTGCCTGGAGTGTACTGGCGGGGGCCAATGAGCAGTTCTTC. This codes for CAWSVLAGANEQFF.

The CDR3 coding sequence is TGTGCCACCTCCTCCTTGGGGCAAGAGACCCAGTACTTC. This codes for CATSSLGQETQYF. The V and J genes are TRBV6-5 and TRBJ2-5, with D uncertain. Germline CDR1 and CDR2: MNHEY and SVGAGI. The CDR3 length is 13 residues. V lost 10 bases and J 2 bases, leaving 14 bases between the germline ends.

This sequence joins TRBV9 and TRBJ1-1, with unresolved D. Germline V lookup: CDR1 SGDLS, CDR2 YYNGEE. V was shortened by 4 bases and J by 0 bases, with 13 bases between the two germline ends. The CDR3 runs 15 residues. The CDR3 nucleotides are TGTGCCAGCAGCACAAACACGTTCATGAACACTGAAGCTTTCTTT. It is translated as CASSTNTFMNTEAFF.

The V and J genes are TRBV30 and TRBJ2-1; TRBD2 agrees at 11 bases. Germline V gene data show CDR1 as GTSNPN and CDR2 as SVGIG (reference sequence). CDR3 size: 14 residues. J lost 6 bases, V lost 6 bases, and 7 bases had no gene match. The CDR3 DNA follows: TGTGCCTGCTGGGGACTAGCGGATAGCAATGAGCAGTTCTTC. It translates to CACWGLADSNEQFF.